This T cell receptor (beta chain) was captured by sequencing in a study of cytomegalovirus exposure and HLA in healthy donors. Study results and limitations: Cytomegalovirus-associated TCR beta chains were listed, numbering roughly 150. A later analysis showed HLA-associated TCR beta chains outstripping equally common others in clonal expansion. Presence/absence comparisons presumed near-even sequencing depth among donors. At a 0.05 false discovery rate, a later analysis found 18,000 or so TCR beta sequences to be associated with HLA alleles.

To note about this clone: Its antigen is not known.

CDR3 length equals 13 residues. CDR1 and CDR2 (germline): SGHTA, FQGNSA. V was clipped by 2 bases and J by 8 bases, with 12 bases between them. Vbeta (60) and Jbeta (13) primers were used in the PCR. Generated by immunoSEQ multiplex PCR, the TCRdb table keeps only in-frame clones and is missing some. The sample table includes approximately 190,000 clones. This TCR derives from a boy aged 5-17 years in good health and CMV-seronegative. This sequence joins TRBV7-2 and TRBJ1-1, with D maybe TRBD1 (6 bases). Sequenced input: PBMCs. The DNA for the CDR3 is TGTGCCAGCAGCTTACAAAGGGGGACGGAAGCTTTCTTT. This gives the protein CASSLQRGTEAFF.